A single sample gave rise to the 21 T cell receptor beta chains below, sequenced in a study of blood T cell repertoires in COVID-19. Sequenced by immunoSEQ multiplex PCR; TCRdb stores in-frame clones only, minus some. This sample yields around 42,000 clones, of which roughly 80% are seen a single time; 2.6% belongs to the top ten. The sequencing input was peripheral blood. These receptors were obtained from a woman between 55 and 75 years old with acute or convalescent COVID-19.

This chain connects TRBV7-9 to TRBJ2-7; D might be TRBD2 (6 bases). This CDR3 has 14 amino acids. The V gene lost 1 base and the J gene lost 9 bases, with 16 bases spanning the gap. Looked up from germline, CDR1 is SEHNR and CDR2 is FQNEAQ (reference sequence). The CDR3 coding sequence is TGTGCCAGCAGCTTAGGCGGGGCGTATGGGTGGCAGTACTTC. Translating gives CASSLGGAYGWQYF.

V gene TRBV7-8 combines with J gene TRBJ2-5; D possibly corresponds to TRBD2 (7 bases). The CDR3 is made up of 14 amino acids. Per germline, CDR1 SGHVS and CDR2 FQNEAQ. The V gene lost 0 bases and the J gene lost 5 bases, with 10 bases spanning the gap. Here the CDR3 reads CASSLAGGLETQYF. In DNA form, the CDR3 reads TGTGCCAGCAGCTTAGCGGGGGGGCTCGAGACCCAGTACTTC.

With respect to this clone: A junction boundary mismatches the germline segment, possibly from a read error. V gene TRBV4-1 combines with J gene TRBJ1-3; TRBD1 agrees at 10 bases. The CDR3 totals 17 residues. The germline V gene encodes CDR1 MGHRA and CDR2 YSYEKL. In nucleotides, the CDR3 is TGCGCCAGCAGCCAAAGTCCCGGGACAGGGGCTGGAGACACCATATATTTT. Translation: CASSQSPGTGAGDTIYF.

This chain joins TRBV18 and TRBJ2-3; TRBD2 is a possible D gene (5 bases). Per germline, CDR1 KGHSH and CDR2 LQKENI. The V gene lost 1 base and the J gene lost 3 bases, with 11 bases spanning the gap. The CDR3 is 15 amino acids. The CDR3 is CASSPQGATTDTQYF. The CDR3 DNA sequence: TGTGCCAGCTCACCACAGGGAGCGACAACAGATACGCAGTATTTT.

By its share, this clone is medium-sized. The chain couples TRBV19 to TRBJ2-7; 9 bases agree with TRBD2. The length of the CDR3 is 14 residues. Losses at the gene ends were 3 bases for V and 2 bases for J; bases not matched to a gene: 2. CDR1 LNHDA and CDR2 SQIVND come from the germline V gene (reference sequence). The CDR3 coding sequence is TGTGCCAGTAGTATTAAGCGGGGGGCCTACGAGCAGTACTTC. The encoded protein is CASSIKRGAYEQYF.

This sequence joins TRBV18 and TRBJ2-2, with D perhaps TRBD2 (6 bases). Germline V gives CDR1 KGHSH, CDR2 LQKENI. The CDR3 runs 16 residues. V lost 3 bases, J lost 9 bases, and 20 bases lay in between. CDR3 in DNA: TGTGCCAGCTCACCGCGAGCACGGGGGTCCCAGCGGGAGCTGTTTTTT. Its protein is CASSPRARGSQRELFF.

The chain couples TRBV7-9 to TRBJ1-6; TRBD1 is a possible D gene (6 bases). The V gene's germline CDR1 is SEHNR and CDR2 FQNEAQ (reference sequence). Trimming shortened V by 7 bases and J by 2 bases, and 12 bases separated the two germline ends. CDR3 length: 15 residues. The CDR3 coding sequence is TGTGCCAGCACCTTTACAGGGACCTATAATTCACCCCTCCACTTT. The encoded protein is CASTFTGTYNSPLHF.

The table lists this clone with a few counts. The V call is TRBV7-8, the J call TRBJ1-1; D not certain. V was cut by 2 bases and J by 4 bases, with 5 bases left in between. The CDR3 is 12 residues long. CDR1 SGHVS and CDR2 FQNEAQ come from the germline V gene. The CDR3 spells CASSLQFTEAFF. For the CDR3, the DNA is TGTGCCAGCAGCTTACAATTCACTGAAGCTTTCTTT.

The rearrangement uses TRBV5-4 and TRBJ1-1; D is unclear. This CDR3 spans 12 amino acids. Per germline, CDR1 SGHNT and CDR2 YYREEE (reference sequence). V gave up 4 bases and J gave up 9 bases, with 13 bases separating them. CDR3 nucleotides: TGTGCCAGCAGCCCCCGAGGCTCCCAAGCTTTCTTT. This gives the protein CASSPRGSQAFF. The full variable domain, in which reference TRBV5-4 and TRBJ1-1 provide the parts outside the CDR3, is ETGVTQSPTHLIKTRGQQVTLRCSSQSGHNTVSWYQQALGQGPQFIFQYYREEENGRGNFPPRFSGLQFPNYSSELNVNALELDDSALYLCASSPRGSQAFFGQGTRLTVV.

The chain is built from TRBV6-6 and TRBJ2-3, with 9 bases that match TRBD2. The CDR3 length is 18 residues. V dropped 5 bases and J dropped 6; count of bases not matched to a gene: 18. Looked up from germline, CDR1 is MNHNY and CDR2 is SVGAGI (reference sequence). The CDR3 sequence: CASSRGGTSLALGDTQYF. Here the CDR3 DNA reads TGTGCCAGCAGTCGGGGCGGGACTAGCCTGGCCCTGGGGGATACGCAGTATTTT.

The J gene is TRBJ2-5, the V gene TRBV12-3 or TRBV12-4; the D is unclear. Trimming took off 6 bases at V and 5 bases at J, with 13 bases between the two ends. The CDR3 is made up of 13 amino acids. The CDR3, as DNA: TGTGCCAGCAGCCATGACTCCCCCGAGACCCAGTACTTC. It specifies CASSHDSPETQYF.

The chain combines TRBV30 with TRBJ2-7; 8 bases line up with TRBD1. V shed 3 bases and J 2 bases; nucleotides not matched to a gene: 12. In germline, CDR1 is GTSNPN, CDR2 SVGIG (reference sequence). The CDR3 spans 16 residues. This CDR3 is CAWSSSEDRVTYEQYF. The CDR3 DNA sequence: TGTGCCTGGAGCTCCTCAGAGGACAGGGTAACCTACGAGCAGTACTTC.

This chain connects TRBV14 to TRBJ2-3; D possibly corresponds to TRBD2 (6 bases). The CDR3 has 18 residues. Per the germline V gene, CDR1 is SGHDN and CDR2 is FVKESK. V was trimmed by 0 bases and J by 1 base, leaving 17 bases between them. This CDR3 is CASSQEGGWGTRTDTQYF. The DNA of the CDR3 is TGTGCCAGCAGCCAAGAGGGGGGATGGGGGACTCGCACAGATACGCAGTATTTT.

The gene calls are TRBV18 and TRBJ2-3; 8 bases are shared with TRBD2. CDR3 size: 16 residues. The trim removed 4 bases at V and 2 bases at J, leaving 8 bases unmatched. CDR1 is KGHSH and CDR2 is LQKENI in the germline V gene. CDR3 region: CASSLRGTRNTDTQYF. Here the CDR3 DNA reads TGTGCCAGCTCACTGCGCGGGACTAGAAACACAGATACGCAGTATTTT.

This chain uses TRBV30 with TRBJ1-1; tentatively, D is TRBD1 (5 bases). This CDR3 comprises 12 residues. The ends were cut back, 5 bases at V and 0 bases at J, with 7 bases in the middle. Germline V gives CDR1 GTSNPN, CDR2 SVGIG (reference sequence). CDR3 DNA sequence: TGTGCCTGGGTGACAGTGAACACTGAAGCTTTCTTT. Its translation is CAWVTVNTEAFF.

This clone occurred once. The chain uses TRBV2 and TRBJ1-5; D may be TRBD1 (5 bases). Germline-derived CDR1 and CDR2 are SNHLY and FYNNEI. The V end lost 6 bases, the J end lost 1 base, and 10 bases lay between the germline ends. The CDR3 length is 14 residues. CDR3 amino acids: CASSGHKSNQPQHF. CDR3 in DNA: TGTGCCAGCAGCGGACATAAGAGCAATCAGCCCCAGCATTTT.

The genes are TRBV6-5 and TRBJ2-7; TRBD1 might be the D (5 bases). The V end was cut by 2 bases, the J end by 5 bases, with 19 bases between. Germline V gene data show CDR1 as MNHEY and CDR2 as SVGAGI. This CDR3 contains 16 residues. The CDR3 region has the DNA TGTGCCAGCAGTTACGACTTGGCAGGGATTACGGACGAGCAGTACTTC. Its translation is CASSYDLAGITDEQYF.

J is TRBJ1-1 and V is TRBV6-5, with 9 bases identical to TRBD1. This CDR3 is 14 amino acids long. V lost 10 bases and J lost 4; bases outside the gene matches: 10. From germline, CDR1 is MNHEY and CDR2 SVGAGI. DNA of the CDR3: TGTGCCACCAGCCCACAGGGACAGGGCACTGAAGCTTTCTTT. This sequence encodes CATSPQGQGTEAFF.

This clone was seen a few times. This chain connects TRBV15 to TRBJ2-7, with 8 bases lining up with TRBD1. Germline V gene lookup returns CDR1 LNHNV and CDR2 YYDKDF (reference sequence). The CDR3 spans 14 residues. V lost 1 base and J lost 5; bases outside the gene matches: 4. This CDR3 is CATSRGAQGDEQYF. CDR3 DNA sequence: TGTGCCACCAGCAGAGGTGCACAGGGGGACGAGCAGTACTTC.

J is TRBJ1-3 and V is TRBV5-1; 7 nucleotides agree with TRBD1. Germline-derived CDR1 and CDR2 are SGHRS and YFSETQ. The CDR3 runs 16 residues. With V trimmed by 5 bases and J by 0 bases, 8 bases remained unmatched. CDR3 sequence reads: CASSRDRPSSGNTIYF. The CDR3 nucleotides are TGCGCCAGCAGTCGGGACAGACCGAGCTCTGGAAACACCATATATTTT.

This clone has just one count. J is TRBJ2-3 and V is TRBV4-1, with 11 bases fitting TRBD2. Germline V gene sequence: CDR1 MGHRA, CDR2 YSYEKL. The V gene end was trimmed by 4 bases and the J gene end by 7 bases; junction bases not matched to a gene: 10. The CDR3 has 16 residues. The DNA for the CDR3 is TGCGCCAGCAGCCGAGAATTTAGCGGGGGGGCGAATACGCAGTATTTT. Protein product: CASSREFSGGANTQYF.